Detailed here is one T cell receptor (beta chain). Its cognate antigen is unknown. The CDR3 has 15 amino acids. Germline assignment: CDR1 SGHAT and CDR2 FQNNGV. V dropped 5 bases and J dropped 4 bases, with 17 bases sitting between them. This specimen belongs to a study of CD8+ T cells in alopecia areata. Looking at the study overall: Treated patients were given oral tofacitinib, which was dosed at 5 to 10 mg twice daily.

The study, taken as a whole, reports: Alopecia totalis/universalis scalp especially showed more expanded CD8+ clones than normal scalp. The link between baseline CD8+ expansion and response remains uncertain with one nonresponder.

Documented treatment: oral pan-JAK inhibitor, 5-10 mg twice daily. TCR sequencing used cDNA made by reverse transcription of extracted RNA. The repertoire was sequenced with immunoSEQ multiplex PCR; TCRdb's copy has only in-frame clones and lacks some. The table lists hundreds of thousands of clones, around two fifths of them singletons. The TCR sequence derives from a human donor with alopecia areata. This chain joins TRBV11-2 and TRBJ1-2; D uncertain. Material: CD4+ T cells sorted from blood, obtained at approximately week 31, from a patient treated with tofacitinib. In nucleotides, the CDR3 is TGTGCCAGCAGCCCCGCCGGCGGGGTGGTCTATGGCTACACCTTC. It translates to CASSPAGGVVYGYTF.